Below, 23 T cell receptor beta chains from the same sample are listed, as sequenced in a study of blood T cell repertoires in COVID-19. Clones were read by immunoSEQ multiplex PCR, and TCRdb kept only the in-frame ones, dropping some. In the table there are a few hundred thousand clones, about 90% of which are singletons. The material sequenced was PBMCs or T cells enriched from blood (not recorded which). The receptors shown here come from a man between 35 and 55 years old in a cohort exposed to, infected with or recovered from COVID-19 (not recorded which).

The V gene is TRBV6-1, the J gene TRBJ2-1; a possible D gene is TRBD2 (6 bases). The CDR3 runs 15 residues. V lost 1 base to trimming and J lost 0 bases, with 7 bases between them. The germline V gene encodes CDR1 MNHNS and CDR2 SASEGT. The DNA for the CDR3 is TGTGCCAGCAGTGAAGTCGGGAGCTCCTACAATGAGCAGTTCTTC. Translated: CASSEVGSSYNEQFF.

CDR3 DNA sequence: TGCGCCAGCAGTCACACAGGGGGTTACCAAGAGACCCAGTACTTC. This gives the protein CASSHTGGYQETQYF. The rearrangement joins TRBV23-1 to TRBJ2-5, with 8 bases fitting TRBD1. TRBV23-1 is an ORF for which the function is uncertain. The CDR3 covers 15 residues. The V gene end was trimmed by 3 bases and the J gene end by 0 bases; junction bases not matched to a gene: 3.

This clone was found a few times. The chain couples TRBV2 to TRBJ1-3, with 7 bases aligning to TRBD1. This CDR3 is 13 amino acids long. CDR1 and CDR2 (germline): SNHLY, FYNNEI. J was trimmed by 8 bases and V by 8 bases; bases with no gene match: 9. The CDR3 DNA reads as TGTGCCAGCGCTAAGGGACAGAGAGACACCATATATTTT. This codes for CASAKGQRDTIYF.

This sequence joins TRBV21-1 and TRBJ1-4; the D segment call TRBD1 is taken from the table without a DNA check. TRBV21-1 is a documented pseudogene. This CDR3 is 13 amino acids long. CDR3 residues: CASSNTGGEKLFF. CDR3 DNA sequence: TGTGCCAGCAGCAATACAGGGGGAGAAAAACTGTTTTTT.

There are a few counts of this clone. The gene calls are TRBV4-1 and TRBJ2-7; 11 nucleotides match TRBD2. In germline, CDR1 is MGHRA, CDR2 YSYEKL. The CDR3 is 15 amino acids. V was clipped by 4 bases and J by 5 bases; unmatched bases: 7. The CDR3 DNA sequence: TGCGCCAGCAGCCGCACTAGCGGGAGACAGGACGAGCAGTACTTC. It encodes CASSRTSGRQDEQYF.

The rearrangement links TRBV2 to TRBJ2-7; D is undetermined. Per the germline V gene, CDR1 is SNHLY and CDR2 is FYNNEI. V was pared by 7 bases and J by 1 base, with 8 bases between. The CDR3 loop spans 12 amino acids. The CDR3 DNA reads TGTGCCAGCATGGGCGTATCCTACGAGCAGTACTTC. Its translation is CASMGVSYEQYF. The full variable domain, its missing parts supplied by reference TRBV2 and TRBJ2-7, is EPEVTQTPSHQVTQMGQEVILRCVPISNHLYFYWYRQILGQKVEFLVSFYNNEISEKSEIFDDQFSVERPDGSNFTLKIRSTKLEDSAMYFCASMGVSYEQYFGPGTRLTVT.

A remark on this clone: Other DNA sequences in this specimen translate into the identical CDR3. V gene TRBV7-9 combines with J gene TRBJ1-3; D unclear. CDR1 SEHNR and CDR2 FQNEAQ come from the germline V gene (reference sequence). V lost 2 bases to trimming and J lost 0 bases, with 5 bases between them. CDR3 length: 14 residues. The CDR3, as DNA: TGTGCCAGCAGCTTATCGGGCTCTGGAAACACCATATATTTT. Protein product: CASSLSGSGNTIYF.

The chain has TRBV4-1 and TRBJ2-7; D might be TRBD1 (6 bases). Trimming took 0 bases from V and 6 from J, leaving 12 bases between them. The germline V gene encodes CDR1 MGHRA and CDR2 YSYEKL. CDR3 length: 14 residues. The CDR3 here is CASSQEQLGAEQYF. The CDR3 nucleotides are TGCGCCAGCAGCCAAGAACAACTGGGGGCCGAGCAGTACTTC.

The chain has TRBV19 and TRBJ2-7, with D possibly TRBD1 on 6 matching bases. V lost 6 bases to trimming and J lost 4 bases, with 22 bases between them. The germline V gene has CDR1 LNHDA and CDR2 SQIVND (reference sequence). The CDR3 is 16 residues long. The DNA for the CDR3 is TGTGCCAGTAGCCCGGGTGGTCAGGGGCCGGGGTACGAGCAGTACTTC. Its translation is CASSPGGQGPGYEQYF.

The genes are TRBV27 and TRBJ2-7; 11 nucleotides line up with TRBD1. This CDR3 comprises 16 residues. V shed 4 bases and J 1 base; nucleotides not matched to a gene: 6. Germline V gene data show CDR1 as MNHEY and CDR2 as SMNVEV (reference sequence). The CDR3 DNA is TGTGCCAGCAGTTCACTAGGGACAGGGGGATCCTACGAGCAGTACTTC. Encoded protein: CASSSLGTGGSYEQYF.

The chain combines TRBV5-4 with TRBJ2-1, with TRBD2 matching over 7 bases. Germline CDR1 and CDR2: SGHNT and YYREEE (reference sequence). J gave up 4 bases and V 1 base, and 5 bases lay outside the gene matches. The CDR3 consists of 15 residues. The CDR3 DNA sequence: TGTGCCAGCAGCTTGTTGTCTAGCGGTTACAATGAGCAGTTCTTC. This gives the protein CASSLLSSGYNEQFF.

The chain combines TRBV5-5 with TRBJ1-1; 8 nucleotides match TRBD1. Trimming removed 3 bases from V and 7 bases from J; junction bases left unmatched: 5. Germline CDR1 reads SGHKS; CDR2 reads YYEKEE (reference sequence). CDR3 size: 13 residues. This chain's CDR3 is CASSSTGEGEAFF. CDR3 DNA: TGTGCCAGCAGCTCGACAGGGGAAGGTGAAGCTTTCTTT. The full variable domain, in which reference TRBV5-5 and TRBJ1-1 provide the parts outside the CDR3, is DAGVTQSPTHLIKTRGQQVTLRCSPISGHKSVSWYQQVLGQGPQFIFQYYEKEERGRGNFPDRFSARQFPNYSSELNVNALLLGDSALYLCASSSTGEGEAFFGQGTRLTVV.

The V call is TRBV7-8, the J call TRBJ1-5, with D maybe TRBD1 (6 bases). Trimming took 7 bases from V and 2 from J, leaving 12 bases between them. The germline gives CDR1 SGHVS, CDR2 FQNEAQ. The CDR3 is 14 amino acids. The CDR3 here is CASTAGVGNQPQHF. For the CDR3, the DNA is TGTGCCAGCACCGCAGGGGTGGGCAATCAGCCCCAGCATTTT. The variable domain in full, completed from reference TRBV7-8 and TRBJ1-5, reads GAGVSQSPRYKVAKRGQDVALRCDPISGHVSLFWYQQALGQGPEFLTYFQNEAQLDKSGLPSDRFFAERPEGSVSTLKIQRTQQEDSAVYLCASTAGVGNQPQHFGDGTRLSIL.

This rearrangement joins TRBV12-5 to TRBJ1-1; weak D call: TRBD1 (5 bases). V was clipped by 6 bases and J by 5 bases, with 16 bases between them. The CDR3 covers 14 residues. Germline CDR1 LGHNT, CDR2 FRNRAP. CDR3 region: CASGPGTGVTEAFF. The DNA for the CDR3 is TGTGCTAGTGGCCCCGGGACGGGGGTAACTGAAGCTTTCTTT.

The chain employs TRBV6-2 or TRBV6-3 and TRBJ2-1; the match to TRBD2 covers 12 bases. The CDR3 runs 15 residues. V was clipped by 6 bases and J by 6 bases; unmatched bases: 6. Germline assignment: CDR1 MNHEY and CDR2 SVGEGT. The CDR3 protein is CASSGLAGSFNEQFF. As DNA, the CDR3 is TGTGCCAGCAGCGGACTAGCGGGGTCTTTCAATGAGCAGTTCTTC.

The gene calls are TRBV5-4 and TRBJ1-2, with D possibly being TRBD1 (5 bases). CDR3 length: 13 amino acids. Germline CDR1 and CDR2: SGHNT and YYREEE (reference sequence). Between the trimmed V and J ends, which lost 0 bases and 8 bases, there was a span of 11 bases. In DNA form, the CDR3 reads TGTGCCAGCAGCTTGGTAGGGGAAAAGGGCTACACCTTC. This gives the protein CASSLVGEKGYTF.

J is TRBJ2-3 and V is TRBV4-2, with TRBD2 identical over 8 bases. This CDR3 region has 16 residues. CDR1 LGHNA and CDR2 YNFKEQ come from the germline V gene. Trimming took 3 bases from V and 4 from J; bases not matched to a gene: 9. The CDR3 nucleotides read TGTGCCAGCAGCCAGGTGAGCGGGAGATTCGCAGATACGCAGTATTTT. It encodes CASSQVSGRFADTQYF.

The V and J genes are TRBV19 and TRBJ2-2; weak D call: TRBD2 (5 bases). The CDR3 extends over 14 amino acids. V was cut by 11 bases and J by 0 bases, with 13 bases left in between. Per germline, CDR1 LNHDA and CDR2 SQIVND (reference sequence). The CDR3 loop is CAHLDYPNTGELFF. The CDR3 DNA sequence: TGTGCCCACCTCGACTACCCGAACACCGGGGAGCTGTTTTTT. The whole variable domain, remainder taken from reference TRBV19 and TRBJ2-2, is DGGITQSPKYLFRKEGQNVTLSCEQNLNHDAMYWYRQDPGQGLRLIYYSQIVNDFQKGDIAEGYSVSREKKESFPLTVTSAQKNPTAFYLCAHLDYPNTGELFFGEGSRLTVL.

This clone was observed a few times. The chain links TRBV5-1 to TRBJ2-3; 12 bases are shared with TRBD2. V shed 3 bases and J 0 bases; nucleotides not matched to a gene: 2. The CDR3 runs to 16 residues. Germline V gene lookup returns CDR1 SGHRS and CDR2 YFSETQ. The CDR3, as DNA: TGCGCCAGCAGCTGGGGGACTAGCGGGAGCACAGATACGCAGTATTTT. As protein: CASSWGTSGSTDTQYF.

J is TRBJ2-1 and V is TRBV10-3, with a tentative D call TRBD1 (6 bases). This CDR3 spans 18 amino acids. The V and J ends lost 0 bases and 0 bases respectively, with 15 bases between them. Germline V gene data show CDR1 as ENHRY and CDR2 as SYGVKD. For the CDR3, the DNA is TGTGCCATCAGTGAGTCGAGTAACAGGGTTAGCTCCTACAATGAGCAGTTCTTC. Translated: CAISESSNRVSSYNEQFF.

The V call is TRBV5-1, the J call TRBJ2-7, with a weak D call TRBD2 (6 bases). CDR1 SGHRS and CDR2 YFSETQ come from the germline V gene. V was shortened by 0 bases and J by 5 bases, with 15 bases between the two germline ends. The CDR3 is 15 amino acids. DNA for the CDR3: TGCGCCAGCAGCTTGGGGTCGGGCGGGGTTAACGAGCAGTACTTC. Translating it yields CASSLGSGGVNEQYF.

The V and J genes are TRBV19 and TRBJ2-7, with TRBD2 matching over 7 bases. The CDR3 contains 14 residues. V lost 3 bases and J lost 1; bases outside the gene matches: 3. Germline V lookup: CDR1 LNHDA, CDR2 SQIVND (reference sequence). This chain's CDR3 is CASSIAGESYEQYF. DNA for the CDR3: TGTGCCAGTAGTATTGCGGGAGAGTCCTACGAGCAGTACTTC.

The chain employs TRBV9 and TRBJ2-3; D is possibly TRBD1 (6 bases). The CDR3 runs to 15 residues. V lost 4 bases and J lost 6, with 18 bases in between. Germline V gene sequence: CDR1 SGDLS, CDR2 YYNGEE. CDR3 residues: CASSIRQAHWDTQYF. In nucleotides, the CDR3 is TGTGCCAGCAGCATTCGACAGGCCCATTGGGATACGCAGTATTTT. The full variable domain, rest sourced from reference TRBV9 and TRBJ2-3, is DSGVTQTPKHLITATGQRVTLRCSPRSGDLSVYWYQQSLDQGLQFLIQYYNGEERAKGNILERFSAQQFPDLHSELNLSSLELGDSALYFCASSIRQAHWDTQYFGPGTRLTVL.